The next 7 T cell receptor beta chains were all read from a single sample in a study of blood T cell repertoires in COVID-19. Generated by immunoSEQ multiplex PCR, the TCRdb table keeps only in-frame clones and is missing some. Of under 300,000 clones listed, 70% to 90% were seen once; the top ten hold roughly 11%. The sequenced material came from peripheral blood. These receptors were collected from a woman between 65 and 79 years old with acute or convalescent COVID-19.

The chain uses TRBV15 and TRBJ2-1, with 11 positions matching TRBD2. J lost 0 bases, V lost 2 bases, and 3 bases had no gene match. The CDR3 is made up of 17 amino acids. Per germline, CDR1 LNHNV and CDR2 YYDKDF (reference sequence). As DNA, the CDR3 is TGTGCCACCAGCAGAACTAGCGGGGGTCTCTCCTACAATGAGCAGTTCTTC. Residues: CATSRTSGGLSYNEQFF.

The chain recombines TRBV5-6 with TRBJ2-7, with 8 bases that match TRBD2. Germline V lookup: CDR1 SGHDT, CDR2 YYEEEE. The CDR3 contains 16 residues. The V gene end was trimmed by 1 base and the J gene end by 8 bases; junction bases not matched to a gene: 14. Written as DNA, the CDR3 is TGTGCCAGCAGCTTGTGGGGCTCGCGGGGGGCCGCTAAGCAGTACTTC. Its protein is CASSLWGSRGAAKQYF.

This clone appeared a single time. The CDR3 loop reads CASSLGARPGGTDTQYF. As DNA, the CDR3 is TGTGCCAGCAGCTTAGGGGCCCGACCGGGAGGCACAGATACGCAGTATTTT. The rearrangement uses TRBV7-6 and TRBJ2-3, with D possibly being TRBD2 (6 bases). V gave up 1 base and J gave up 1 base, with 15 bases separating them. Germline lookup yields CDR1 SGHVS and CDR2 FNYEAQ. This CDR3 region has 17 residues.

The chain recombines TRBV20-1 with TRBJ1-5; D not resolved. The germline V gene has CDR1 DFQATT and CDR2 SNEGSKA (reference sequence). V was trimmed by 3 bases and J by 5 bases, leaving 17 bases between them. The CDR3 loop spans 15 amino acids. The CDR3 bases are TGCAGTGCTAGTAGTCCCGCAGGCTCCCATCAGCCCCAGCATTTT. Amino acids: CSASSPAGSHQPQHF.

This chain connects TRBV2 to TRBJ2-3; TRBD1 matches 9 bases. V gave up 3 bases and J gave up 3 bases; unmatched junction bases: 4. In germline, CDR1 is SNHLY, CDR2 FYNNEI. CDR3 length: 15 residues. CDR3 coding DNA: TGTGCCAGCAGTGATTGGGGGACAGGGACAGATACGCAGTATTTT. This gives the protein CASSDWGTGTDTQYF.

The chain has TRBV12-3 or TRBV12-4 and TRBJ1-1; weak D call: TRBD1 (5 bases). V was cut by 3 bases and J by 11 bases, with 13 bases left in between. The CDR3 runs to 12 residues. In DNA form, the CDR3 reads TGTGCCAGCAGTTTTGAGACAGAGAGGGCTTTCTTT. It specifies CASSFETERAFF.

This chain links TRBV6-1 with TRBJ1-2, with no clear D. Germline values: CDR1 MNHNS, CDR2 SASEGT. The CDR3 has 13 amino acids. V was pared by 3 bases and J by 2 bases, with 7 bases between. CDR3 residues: CASSERENYGYTF. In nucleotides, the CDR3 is TGTGCCAGCAGTGAGCGGGAAAACTATGGCTACACCTTC.